This passage covers 16 T cell receptor beta chains from one sample sequenced in a study of beta chain features in type 1 diabetes. Expressed TCRB transcripts were sequenced after all isolated RNA was converted to cDNA. Data came from immunoSEQ multiplex PCR; TCRdb stores just in-frame clones and leaves some out. The table includes some 400,000 clones, more than 13% detected once. The sample taken for sequencing was naive CD4+ T cells from blood. The receptor source for this set is a woman aged 18-29 years in good health.

The V gene is TRBV7-3, the J gene TRBJ2-2, with D unresolved. The CDR3 sequence is 12 residues long. The ends were cut back, 6 bases at V and 5 bases at J, with 7 bases in the middle. Germline V gene sequence: CDR1 SGHTA, CDR2 FQGTGA. The CDR3 is CASRPGTGELFF. The CDR3 region has the DNA TGTGCCAGCAGACCCGGTACCGGGGAGCTGTTTTTT.

Concerning this clone itself: Different DNA sequences within this sample yield the same CDR3. The DNA of the CDR3 is TGCAGCGTTGAAGGGCTCCTGAACACTGAAGCTTTCTTT. Translation: CSVEGLLNTEAFF. The V and J genes are TRBV29-1 and TRBJ1-1; no clear D gene. The CDR3 length is 13 residues. V was cut by 1 base and J by 0 bases, with 6 bases left in between. Germline V gives CDR1 SQVTM, CDR2 ANQGSEA.

This clone was recorded a few times. The CDR3 loop reads CASSVLQDPSYEQYF. The CDR3 DNA reads as TGTGCCAGCAGCGTACTCCAGGATCCATCCTACGAGCAGTACTTC. The chain is built from TRBV9 and TRBJ2-7; D gene ambiguous. Trimming took 1 base from V and 1 from J, leaving 12 bases between them. The germline CDR1 and CDR2 sequences are SGDLS and YYNGEE. There are 15 residues in the CDR3.

This clone has more than one count but fewer than ten. The genes are TRBV28 and TRBJ2-5, with 8 bases identical to TRBD1. CDR3 length: 15 amino acids. Germline CDR1 MDHEN, CDR2 SYDVKM. J gave up 3 bases and V 4 bases, and 7 bases lay outside the gene matches. The chain's CDR3 is CASSSGGANEETQYF. The CDR3 DNA follows: TGTGCCAGCAGTTCAGGGGGCGCGAATGAAGAGACCCAGTACTTC.

The rearrangement links TRBV7-9 to TRBJ2-1, with 14 bases fitting TRBD2. CDR3 size: 18 residues. The J segment lost 0 bases and the V segment lost 5 bases, leaving 6 bases of the junction unmatched. From germline, CDR1 is SEHNR and CDR2 FQNEAQ (reference sequence). CDR3 DNA: TGTGCCAGCAGCACGTCCGGGACTAGCGGGAGCTCCTACAATGAGCAGTTCTTC. Protein: CASSTSGTSGSSYNEQFF.

The V gene is TRBV18, the J gene TRBJ2-7; TRBD1 matches 10 bases. The J segment lost 2 bases and the V segment lost 5 bases, leaving 6 bases of the junction unmatched. Germline values: CDR1 KGHSH, CDR2 LQKENI. The CDR3 contains 15 residues. The CDR3 DNA follows: TGTGCCAGCTCAACCCAGACAGGGGGCGCCTACGAGCAGTACTTC. This encodes CASSTQTGGAYEQYF.

This clone has a handful of counts. J is TRBJ1-2 and V is TRBV30; 9 positions match TRBD1. The CDR3 sequence is 13 residues long. Germline-derived CDR1 and CDR2 are GTSNPN and SVGIG (reference sequence). Trimming removed 5 bases from V and 8 bases from J; junction bases left unmatched: 9. Written as DNA, the CDR3 is TGTGCCTGGGGTCACAGGGGGCAGGTCGGCTACACCTTC. Amino acids: CAWGHRGQVGYTF.

The gene calls are TRBV18 and TRBJ2-1; D may be TRBD1 (6 bases). V was cut by 5 bases and J by 5 bases, with 13 bases left in between. The CDR3 consists of 14 residues. CDR1 KGHSH and CDR2 LQKENI come from the germline V gene. The CDR3 reads CASSTSQGDNEQFF. The CDR3 DNA reads as TGTGCCAGCTCAACATCACAGGGAGACAATGAGCAGTTCTTC.

As regards this clone: Germline and junction disagree at one end, which may indicate a read error. The J gene is TRBJ2-7, the V gene TRBV4-2; 7 nucleotides match TRBD1. Looked up from germline, CDR1 is LGHNA and CDR2 is YNFKEQ. This CDR3 has 15 residues. The chain's CDR3 is CTSSQVWDSTYEQYF. DNA for the CDR3: TGTACCAGCAGCCAAGTTTGGGACAGTACCTACGAGCAGTACTTC.

The chain's CDR3 is CASSQATGDVTDTQYF. Here the CDR3 DNA reads TGTGCCAGCAGCCAAGCAACAGGGGATGTCACAGATACGCAGTATTTT. The chain links TRBV4-2 to TRBJ2-3; TRBD1 agrees at 7 bases. The CDR3 covers 16 residues. The junction had 6 bases not matched to a gene; V was cut back by 1 base and J by 2 bases. CDR1 and CDR2 from the germline V gene are LGHNA and YNFKEQ.

The V call is TRBV27, the J call TRBJ1-1; 10 nucleotides match TRBD1. The J segment lost 4 bases and the V segment lost 5 bases, leaving 10 bases of the junction unmatched. The germline gives CDR1 MNHEY, CDR2 SMNVEV (reference sequence). CDR3 length: 16 amino acids. The CDR3 coding sequence is TGTGCCAGCAGTAGACGGGACAGGGGTATGAGCACTGAAGCTTTCTTT. Protein sequence: CASSRRDRGMSTEAFF.

The chain has TRBV29-1 and TRBJ1-1; no reliable D call. The V and J ends lost 6 bases and 3 bases respectively, with 8 bases between them. Germline assignment: CDR1 SQVTM and CDR2 ANQGSEA. This CDR3 has 11 residues. This chain's CDR3 is CSVTPDTEAFF. CDR3 DNA sequence: TGCAGCGTAACACCCGACACTGAAGCTTTCTTT.

The CDR3 region has the DNA TGCAGCGGCACCGGGGGGCAGACCTACGAGCAGTACTTC. Amino acid sequence: CSGTGGQTYEQYF. The gene calls are TRBV29-1 and TRBJ2-7; possibly TRBD2 for D (7 bases). The length of the CDR3 is 13 residues. Per the germline V gene, CDR1 is SQVTM and CDR2 is ANQGSEA. Deletions cut 7 bases from V and 2 bases from J, with 15 bases between.

Comment on this clone: The same CDR3 arises from other DNA sequences in this sample as well. The chain couples TRBV5-6 to TRBJ1-5, with 7 bases aligning to TRBD1. Germline V gives CDR1 SGHDT, CDR2 YYEEEE. Trimming took 1 base from V and 2 from J; bases not matched to a gene: 3. The CDR3 sequence is 15 residues long. CDR3 coding DNA: TGTGCCAGCAGCTTGTACAGGGGAGGCAATCAGCCCCAGCATTTT. Residues: CASSLYRGGNQPQHF.

This clone came up a few times. The chain combines TRBV7-2 with TRBJ2-7, with D perhaps TRBD2 (6 bases). The V gene's germline CDR1 is SGHTA and CDR2 FQGNSA. CDR3 length: 14 amino acids. V was trimmed by 2 bases and J by 4 bases, leaving 12 bases between them. The CDR3 bases are TGTGCCAGCAGCTTAACTAGCACGAAGTACGAGCAGTACTTC. It translates to CASSLTSTKYEQYF.

The chain joins TRBV29-1 to TRBJ2-3, with D possibly TRBD1 on 6 matching bases. Trimming took 3 bases from V and 6 from J, leaving 16 bases between them. CDR1 and CDR2 (germline): SQVTM, ANQGSEA. The length of the CDR3 is 14 residues. This chain's CDR3 is CSVDWGRRGDTQYF. The CDR3 DNA reads as TGCAGCGTTGATTGGGGGCGGAGAGGCGATACGCAGTATTTT.